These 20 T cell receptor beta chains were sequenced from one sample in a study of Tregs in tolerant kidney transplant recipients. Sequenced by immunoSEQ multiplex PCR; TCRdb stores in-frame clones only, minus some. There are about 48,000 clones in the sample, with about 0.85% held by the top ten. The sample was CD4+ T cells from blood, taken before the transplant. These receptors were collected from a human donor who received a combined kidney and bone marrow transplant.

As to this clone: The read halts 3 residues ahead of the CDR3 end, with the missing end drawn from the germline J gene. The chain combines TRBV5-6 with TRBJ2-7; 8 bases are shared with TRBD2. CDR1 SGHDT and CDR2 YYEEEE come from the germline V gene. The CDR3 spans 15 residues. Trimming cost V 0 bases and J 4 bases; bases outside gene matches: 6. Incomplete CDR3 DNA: TGTGCCAGCAGCTTGGCCATGGCTAGCGGGTACGAG. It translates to CASSLAMASGYE. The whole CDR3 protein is CASSLAMASGYEQYF.

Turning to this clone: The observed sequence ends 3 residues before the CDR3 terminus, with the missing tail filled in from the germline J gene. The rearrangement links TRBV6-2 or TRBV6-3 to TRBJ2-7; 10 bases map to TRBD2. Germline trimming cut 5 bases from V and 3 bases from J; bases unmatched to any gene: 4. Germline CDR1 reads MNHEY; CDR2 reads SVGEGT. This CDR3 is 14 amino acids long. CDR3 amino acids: CASSLAGVIYEQYF. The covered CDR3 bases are TGTGCCAGCAGTCTAGCGGGAGTCATCTACGAG.

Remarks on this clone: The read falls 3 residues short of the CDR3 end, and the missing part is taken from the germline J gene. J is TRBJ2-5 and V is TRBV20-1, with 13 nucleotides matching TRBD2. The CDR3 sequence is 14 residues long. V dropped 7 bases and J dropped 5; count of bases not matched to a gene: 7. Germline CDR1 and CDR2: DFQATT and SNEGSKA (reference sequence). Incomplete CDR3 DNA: TGCAGTGAACTAGCGGGAGGGCTACGGGAGACC. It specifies CSELAGGLRET. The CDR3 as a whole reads CSELAGGLRETQYF.

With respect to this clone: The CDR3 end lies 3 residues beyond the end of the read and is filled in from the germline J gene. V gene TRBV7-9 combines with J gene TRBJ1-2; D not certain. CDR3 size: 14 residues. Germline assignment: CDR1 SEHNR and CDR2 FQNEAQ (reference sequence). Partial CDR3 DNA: TGTGCCAGCAGCTTCGACGGCCTCGGGGTAGGC. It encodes CASSFDGLGVG. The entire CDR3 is CASSFDGLGVGYTF.

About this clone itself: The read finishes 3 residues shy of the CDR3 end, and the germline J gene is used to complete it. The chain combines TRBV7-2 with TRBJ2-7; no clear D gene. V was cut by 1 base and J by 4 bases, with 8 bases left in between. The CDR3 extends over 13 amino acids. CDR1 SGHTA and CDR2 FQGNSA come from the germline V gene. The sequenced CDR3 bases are TGTGCCAGCAGCTTAGTAGTACAGTACGAG. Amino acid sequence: CASSLVVQYE. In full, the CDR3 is CASSLVVQYEQYF.

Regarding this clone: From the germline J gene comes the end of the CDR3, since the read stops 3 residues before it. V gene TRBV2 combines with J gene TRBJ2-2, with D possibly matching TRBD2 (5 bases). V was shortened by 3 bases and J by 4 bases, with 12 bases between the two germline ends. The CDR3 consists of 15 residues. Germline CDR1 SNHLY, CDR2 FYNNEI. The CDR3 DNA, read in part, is TGTGCCAGCAGTGATGCGGGCACGGGCACCGGGGAG. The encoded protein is CASSDAGTGTGE. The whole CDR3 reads CASSDAGTGTGELFF. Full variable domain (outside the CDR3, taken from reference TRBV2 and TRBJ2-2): EPEVTQTPSHQVTQMGQEVILRCVPISNHLYFYWYRQILGQKVEFLVSFYNNEISEKSEIFDDQFSVERPDGSNFTLKIRSTKLEDSAMYFCASSDAGTGTGELFFGEGSRLTVL.

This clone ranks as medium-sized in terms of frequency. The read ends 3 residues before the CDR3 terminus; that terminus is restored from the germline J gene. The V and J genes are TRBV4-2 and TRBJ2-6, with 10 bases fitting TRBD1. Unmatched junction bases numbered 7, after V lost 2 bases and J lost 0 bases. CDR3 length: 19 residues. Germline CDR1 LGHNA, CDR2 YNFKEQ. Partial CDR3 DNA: TGTGCCAGCAGCCAAAAGACAGGGGGCCACTCCTCTGGGGCCAACGTC. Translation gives CASSQKTGGHSSGANV. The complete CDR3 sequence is CASSQKTGGHSSGANVLTF.

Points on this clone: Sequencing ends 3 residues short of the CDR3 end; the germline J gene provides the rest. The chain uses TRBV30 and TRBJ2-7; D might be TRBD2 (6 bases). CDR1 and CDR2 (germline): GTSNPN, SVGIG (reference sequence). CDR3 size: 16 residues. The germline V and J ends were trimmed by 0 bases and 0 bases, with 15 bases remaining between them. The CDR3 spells CAWSVPSSGYSYEQYF. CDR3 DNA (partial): TGTGCCTGGAGTGTACCGAGTAGCGGTTACTCCTACGAG. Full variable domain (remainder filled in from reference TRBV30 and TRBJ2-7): SQTIHQWPATLVQPVGSPLSLECTVEGTSNPNLYWYRQAAGRGLQLLFYSVGIGQISSEVPQNLSASRPQDRQFILSSKKLLLSDSGFYLCAWSVPSSGYSYEQYFGPGTRLTVT.

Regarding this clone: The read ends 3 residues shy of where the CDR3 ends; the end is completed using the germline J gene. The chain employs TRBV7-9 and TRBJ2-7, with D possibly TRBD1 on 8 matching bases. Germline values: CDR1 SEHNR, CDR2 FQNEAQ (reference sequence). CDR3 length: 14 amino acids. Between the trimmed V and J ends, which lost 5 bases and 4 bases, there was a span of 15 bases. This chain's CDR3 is CASSVQGGDYEQYF. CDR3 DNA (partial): TGTGCCAGCAGCGTACAGGGGGGGGATTACGAG.

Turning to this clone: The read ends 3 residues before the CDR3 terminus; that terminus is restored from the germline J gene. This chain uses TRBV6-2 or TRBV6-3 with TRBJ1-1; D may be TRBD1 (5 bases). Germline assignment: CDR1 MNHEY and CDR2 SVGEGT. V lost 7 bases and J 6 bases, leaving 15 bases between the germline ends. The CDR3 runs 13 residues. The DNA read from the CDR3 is TGTGCCAGCAAACGGGGGGAAAGGCCTGAA. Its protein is CASKRGERPE. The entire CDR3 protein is CASKRGERPEAFF.

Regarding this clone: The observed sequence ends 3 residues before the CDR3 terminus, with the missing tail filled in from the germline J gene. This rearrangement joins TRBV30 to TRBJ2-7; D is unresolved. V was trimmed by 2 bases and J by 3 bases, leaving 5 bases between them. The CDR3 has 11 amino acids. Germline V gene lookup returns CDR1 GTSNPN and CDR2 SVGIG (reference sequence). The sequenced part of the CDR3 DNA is TGTGCCTGGAGTTTCCGCTACGAG. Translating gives CAWSFRYE. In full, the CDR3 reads CAWSFRYEQYF.

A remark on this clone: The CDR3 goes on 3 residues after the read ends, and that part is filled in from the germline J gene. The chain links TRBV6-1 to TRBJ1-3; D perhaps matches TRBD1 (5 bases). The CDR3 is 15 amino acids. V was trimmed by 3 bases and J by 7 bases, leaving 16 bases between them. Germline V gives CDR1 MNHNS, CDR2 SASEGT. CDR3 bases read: TGTGCCAGCAGTGACACCCGACCCCGGGGGAACACC. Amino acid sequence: CASSDTRPRGNT. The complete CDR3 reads CASSDTRPRGNTIYF.

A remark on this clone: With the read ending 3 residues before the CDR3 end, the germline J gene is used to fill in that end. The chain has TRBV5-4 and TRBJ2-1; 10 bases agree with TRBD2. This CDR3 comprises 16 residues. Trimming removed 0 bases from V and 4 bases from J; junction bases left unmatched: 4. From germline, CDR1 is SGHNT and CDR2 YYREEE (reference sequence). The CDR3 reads CASSLGLAGAYNEQFF. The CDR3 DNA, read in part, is TGTGCCAGCAGCTTGGGGCTAGCGGGAGCTTACAATGAG.

This CDR3 reads CSATGGAAVTEAFF. CDR3 DNA (partial): TGCAGTGCAACAGGGGGCGCGGCAGTCACTGAA. V and J are TRBV20-1 and TRBJ1-1; 9 bases align to TRBD1. The read falls 3 residues short of the CDR3 end, and the missing part is taken from the germline J gene. This CDR3 comprises 14 residues. The ends lost 6 bases at V and 4 bases at J; junction bases unmatched: 9. Germline CDR1 is DFQATT and CDR2 is SNEGSKA (reference sequence).

The DNA read from the CDR3 is TGCAGCGTTGGGGAGGCGGGCGGGGAG. Translated: CSVGEAGGE. The whole CDR3 is CSVGEAGGELFF. The chain couples TRBV29-1 to TRBJ2-2; D might be TRBD2 (6 bases). The CDR3 extends 3 residues past the end of the read, so its final part is completed from the germline J gene. The CDR3 is 12 residues long. Germline loops: CDR1 SQVTM, CDR2 ANQGSEA. V was cut by 4 bases and J by 7 bases, with 10 bases left in between.

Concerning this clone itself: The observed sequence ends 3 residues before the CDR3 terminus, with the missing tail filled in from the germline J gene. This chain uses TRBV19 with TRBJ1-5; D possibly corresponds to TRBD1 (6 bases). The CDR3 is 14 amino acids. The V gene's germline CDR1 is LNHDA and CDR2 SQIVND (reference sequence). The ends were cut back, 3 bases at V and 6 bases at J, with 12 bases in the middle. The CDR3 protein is CASSMARGSQPQHF. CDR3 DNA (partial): TGTGCCAGTAGTATGGCCAGGGGCTCTCAGCCC.

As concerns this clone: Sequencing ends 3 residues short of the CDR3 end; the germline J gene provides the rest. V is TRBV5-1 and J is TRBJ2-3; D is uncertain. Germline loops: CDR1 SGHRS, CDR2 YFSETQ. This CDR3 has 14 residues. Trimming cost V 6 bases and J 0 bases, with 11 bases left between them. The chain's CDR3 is CASNQASSTDTQYF. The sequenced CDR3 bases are TGCGCCAGCAACCAGGCGTCCAGCACAGATACG.

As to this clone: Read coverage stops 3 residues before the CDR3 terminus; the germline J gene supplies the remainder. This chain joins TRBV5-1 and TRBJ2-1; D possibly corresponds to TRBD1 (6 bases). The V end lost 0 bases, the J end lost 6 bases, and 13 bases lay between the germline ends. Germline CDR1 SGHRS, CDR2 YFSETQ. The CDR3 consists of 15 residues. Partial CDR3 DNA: TGCGCCAGCAGCTTGGAAGACGGGACATCCAATGAG. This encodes CASSLEDGTSNE. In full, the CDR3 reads CASSLEDGTSNEQFF.

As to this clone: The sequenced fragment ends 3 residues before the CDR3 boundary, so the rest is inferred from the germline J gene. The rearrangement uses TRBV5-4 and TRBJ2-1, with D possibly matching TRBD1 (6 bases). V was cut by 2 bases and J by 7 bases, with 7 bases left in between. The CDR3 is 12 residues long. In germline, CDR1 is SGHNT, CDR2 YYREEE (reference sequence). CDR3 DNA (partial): TGTGCCAGCAGCTTCACAGGGAATGAG. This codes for CASSFTGNE. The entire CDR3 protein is CASSFTGNEQFF.

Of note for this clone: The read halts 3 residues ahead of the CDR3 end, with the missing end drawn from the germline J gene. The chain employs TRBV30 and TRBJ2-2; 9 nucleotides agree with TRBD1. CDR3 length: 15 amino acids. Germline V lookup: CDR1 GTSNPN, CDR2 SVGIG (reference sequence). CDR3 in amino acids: CAHQQGQGITGELFF. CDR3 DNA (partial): TGTGCTCACCAACAGGGACAGGGCATAACCGGGGAG.